A single sample is the source of the 26 T cell receptor beta chains below, sequenced in a study of cytomegalovirus exposure and HLA in healthy donors (dated by TCRdb to about 2017). Library creation used the immunoSEQ multiplex PCR assay. For the multiplex PCR, a mixture combining 60 forward primers for TCR Vbeta segments and 13 reverse primers for TCR Jbeta segments was used. TCRdb provides this immuneACCESS table in a form limited to in-frame rearrangements. Some clones are lacking; in checked studies, under half of them reflect an unresolved V gene, and why the rest are absent is not known. The sample includes 150,000 to 200,000 clones, with 60% to 80% observed a single time. The top ten clones comprise approximately 2.4% of the sample. What was sequenced was PBMCs. These TCRs come from a middle-aged woman in good health and CMV-seropositive.

This clone has just one count. Additional DNA sequences in this sample encode the identical CDR3. This CDR3 reads CASSPGLAGGQETQYF. The CDR3 DNA sequence: TGTGCCAGCAGCCCGGGACTAGCGGGGGGACAAGAGACCCAGTACTTC. The chain employs TRBV7-7 and TRBJ2-5; 15 positions agree with TRBD2. J was trimmed by 2 bases and V by 5 bases; bases with no gene match: 3. There are 16 residues in the CDR3. In germline, CDR1 is SSHAT, CDR2 FNYEAQ (reference sequence).

The J gene is TRBJ2-1, the V gene TRBV4-2, with 11 bases matching TRBD2. Unmatched junction bases numbered 6, after V lost 0 bases and J lost 8 bases. CDR3 length: 16 amino acids. In germline, CDR1 is LGHNA, CDR2 YNFKEQ. The CDR3 protein is CASSQDATSGIYEQFF. The DNA of the CDR3 is TGTGCCAGCAGCCAAGATGCGACTAGCGGGATCTATGAGCAGTTCTTC.

This clone was counted only a few times. The chain joins TRBV5-1 to TRBJ2-2; a possible D gene is TRBD1 (5 bases). Looked up from germline, CDR1 is SGHRS and CDR2 is YFSETQ. This CDR3 is 15 amino acids long. The ends were cut back, 0 bases at V and 5 bases at J, with 11 bases in the middle. CDR3 in amino acids: CASSLGQMGTGELFF. In nucleotides, the CDR3 is TGCGCCAGCAGCTTGGGACAGATGGGAACCGGGGAGCTGTTTTTT. Together with reference TRBV5-1 and TRBJ2-2, the CDR3 gives the full variable domain: KAGVTQTPRYLIKTRGQQVTLSCSPISGHRSVSWYQQTPGQGLQFLFEYFSETQRNKGNFPGRFSGRQFSNSRSEMNVSTLELGDSALYLCASSLGQMGTGELFFGEGSRLTVL.

The chain links TRBV4-2 to TRBJ1-4, with 7 bases lining up with TRBD1. V shed 0 bases and J 8 bases; nucleotides not matched to a gene: 12. In germline, CDR1 is LGHNA, CDR2 YNFKEQ. The CDR3 length is 17 residues. For the CDR3, the DNA is TGTGCCAGCAGCCAAGATTACCCGGTACAGGGGTCGGAAAAACTGTTTTTT. Protein: CASSQDYPVQGSEKLFF.

J is TRBJ1-2 and V is TRBV19; 7 bases fit TRBD1. The CDR3 contains 12 residues. Germline loops: CDR1 LNHDA, CDR2 SQIVND (reference sequence). Trimming removed 5 bases from V and 7 bases from J; junction bases left unmatched: 4. The CDR3 DNA reads TGTGCCAGTAGTTTCGACAGGGTTGGCTACACCTTC. This translates into CASSFDRVGYTF.

The chain combines TRBV30 with TRBJ2-1; D not resolved. The CDR3 runs to 11 residues. With 0 bases removed from V and 9 bases from J, the gap between germline ends came to 6 bases. From germline, CDR1 is GTSNPN and CDR2 SVGIG (reference sequence). Here the CDR3 reads CAWSVSREQFF. The CDR3 DNA reads as TGTGCCTGGAGTGTGTCCCGTGAGCAGTTCTTC.

The gene calls are TRBV7-2 and TRBJ2-7; TRBD1 might be the D (6 bases). This CDR3 has 12 amino acids. Germline assignment: CDR1 SGHTA and CDR2 FQGNSA. V lost 5 bases and J 4 bases, leaving 9 bases between the germline ends. The CDR3 sequence is CASSMDRYEQYF. The DNA of the CDR3 is TGTGCCAGCAGCATGGACAGATACGAGCAGTACTTC.

This CDR3 reads CASTPTGTGGTTEAFF. The CDR3 DNA sequence: TGCGCCAGCACCCCTACCGGGACAGGGGGCACCACTGAAGCTTTCTTT. The rearrangement uses TRBV4-1 and TRBJ1-1; 12 nucleotides align to TRBD1. Germline loops: CDR1 MGHRA, CDR2 YSYEKL. V gave up 7 bases and J gave up 4 bases; unmatched junction bases: 10. The CDR3 loop spans 16 amino acids.

The chain is built from TRBV6-1 and TRBJ1-3; possibly TRBD1 for D (6 bases). This CDR3 has 14 amino acids. V gave up 8 bases and J gave up 0 bases, with 11 bases separating them. Germline CDR1 and CDR2: MNHNS and SASEGT. CDR3: CASGGQSSGNTIYF. Written as DNA, the CDR3 is TGTGCCAGCGGTGGACAGAGCTCTGGAAACACCATATATTTT.

This clone has only one observation. The chain combines TRBV5-4 with TRBJ2-6; D is unresolved. The CDR3 extends over 14 amino acids. Germline V lookup: CDR1 SGHNT, CDR2 YYREEE (reference sequence). Trimming removed 0 bases from V and 3 bases from J, with 4 bases in between. The CDR3 here is CASSLAGGANVLTF. The CDR3 coding sequence is TGTGCCAGCAGCTTGGCAGGTGGGGCCAACGTCCTGACTTTC.

The V call is TRBV7-2, the J call TRBJ2-5; 9 bases map to TRBD2. Germline-derived CDR1 and CDR2 are SGHTA and FQGNSA. This CDR3 is 18 amino acids long. J was trimmed by 5 bases and V by 1 base; bases with no gene match: 14. CDR3 protein: CASSLGLVAGVSPETQYF. In nucleotides, the CDR3 is TGTGCCAGCAGCTTAGGCCTCGTAGCGGGGGTTTCCCCGGAGACCCAGTACTTC.

This chain uses TRBV19 with TRBJ1-2; TRBD1 is a possible D gene (5 bases). The V gene's germline CDR1 is LNHDA and CDR2 SQIVND (reference sequence). There are 15 residues in the CDR3. V was trimmed by 4 bases and J by 3 bases, leaving 15 bases between them. This CDR3 is CASSRGGPLDYGYTF. The CDR3 region has the DNA TGTGCCAGTAGTAGGGGGGGACCGCTCGACTATGGCTACACCTTC.

The chain uses TRBV9 and TRBJ2-3; 8 bases are shared with TRBD2. The CDR3 has 16 residues. CDR1 SGDLS and CDR2 YYNGEE come from the germline V gene. V lost 0 bases and J lost 1; bases outside the gene matches: 4. The CDR3 is CASSVVSRGGTDTQYF. The DNA for the CDR3 is TGTGCCAGCAGCGTAGTGTCGCGGGGGGGCACAGATACGCAGTATTTT.

On this clone itself: One end of the junction does not line up with germline, which may come from a read error. This CDR3 is also generated by other DNA sequences in the sample. This chain joins TRBV5-6 and TRBJ2-5; D gene ambiguous. The germline V gene has CDR1 SGHDT and CDR2 YYEEEE. The CDR3 runs to 12 residues. The CDR3 DNA is TGCGCCAGCACCCTAAGAGGCGAGACCCAGTACTTC. Translated, it gives CASTLRGETQYF.

V usage is TRBV6-6 and J usage is TRBJ2-1; 8 bases are shared with TRBD1. V lost 2 bases, J lost 9 bases, and 3 bases stayed unmatched. Germline V lookup: CDR1 MNHNY, CDR2 SVGAGI (reference sequence). The CDR3 sequence is 13 residues long. CDR3 sequence: CASSYQGAIEQFF. The CDR3 DNA reads as TGTGCCAGCAGTTACCAGGGGGCCATTGAGCAGTTCTTC.

This chain joins TRBV29-1 and TRBJ2-4, with D tentatively TRBD1 (7 bases). Trimming pared 4 bases from V and 3 bases from J, leaving 10 bases between. CDR3 length: 13 amino acids. CDR1 SQVTM and CDR2 ANQGSEA come from the germline V gene. The CDR3 region is CSVGQGGKNIQYF. The DNA for the CDR3 is TGCAGCGTTGGACAGGGAGGCAAAAACATTCAGTACTTC.

The rearrangement links TRBV9 to TRBJ2-2; TRBD1 matches at 7 bases. The CDR3 is 14 amino acids. Germline V gene data show CDR1 as SGDLS and CDR2 as YYNGEE. The ends lost 7 bases at V and 0 bases at J; junction bases unmatched: 3. CDR3 region: CASRRGTNTGELFF. CDR3 coding DNA: TGTGCCAGCCGCAGGGGGACGAACACCGGGGAGCTGTTTTTT. Full variable domain (remainder filled in from reference TRBV9 and TRBJ2-2): DSGVTQTPKHLITATGQRVTLRCSPRSGDLSVYWYQQSLDQGLQFLIQYYNGEERAKGNILERFSAQQFPDLHSELNLSSLELGDSALYFCASRRGTNTGELFFGEGSRLTVL.

The chain couples TRBV4-1 to TRBJ2-6, with 9 bases identical to TRBD1. V trimming: 1 base; J trimming: 1 base; junction bases outside the gene matches: 2. CDR3 size: 17 residues. Germline V gives CDR1 MGHRA, CDR2 YSYEKL. In nucleotides, the CDR3 is TGCGCCAGCAGCCAAGGACAGGGGGGGTCTGGGGCCAACGTCCTGACTTTC. Protein sequence: CASSQGQGGSGANVLTF.

This rearrangement joins TRBV2 to TRBJ2-2, with 10 bases lining up with TRBD2. The V segment lost 6 bases and the J segment 6 bases; nucleotides outside the gene matches: 7. Germline CDR1 and CDR2: SNHLY and FYNNEI. The CDR3 spans 15 residues. The CDR3, as DNA: TGTGCCAGCAGGGAGGCTAGCGGGAGCTCCGGGGAGCTGTTTTTT. The encoded protein is CASREASGSSGELFF.

This chain links TRBV6-5 with TRBJ1-4; 10 nucleotides line up with TRBD1. Germline assignment: CDR1 MNHEY and CDR2 SVGAGI. The CDR3 has 14 amino acids. V gave up 5 bases and J gave up 7 bases; unmatched junction bases: 4. CDR3 in amino acids: CASSPGTGVEKLFF. The CDR3 bases are TGTGCCAGCAGTCCCGGGACAGGGGTTGAAAAACTGTTTTTT.

In this sample, this clone turned up once. The DNA for the CDR3 is TGTGCCAGCAGTCGACAGGGGGAATCACCCCTCCACTTT. It encodes CASSRQGESPLHF. This chain links TRBV6-5 with TRBJ1-6; 9 nucleotides align to TRBD1. Losses at the gene ends were 5 bases for V and 10 bases for J; bases not matched to a gene: 3. CDR3 size: 13 residues. CDR1 is MNHEY, CDR2 SVGAGI, per germline.

The chain carries TRBV28 and TRBJ2-7, with a tentative D call TRBD1 (6 bases). The CDR3 loop spans 13 amino acids. Germline lookup yields CDR1 MDHEN and CDR2 SYDVKM. Trimming cost V 5 bases and J 0 bases, with 8 bases left between them. The CDR3: CASSTGISYEQYF. The CDR3 DNA reads TGTGCCAGCAGTACAGGGATCTCCTACGAGCAGTACTTC.

V is TRBV29-1 and J is TRBJ1-2, with 7 bases fitting TRBD1. V gave up 6 bases and J gave up 4 bases; unmatched junction bases: 8. The CDR3 contains 13 residues. Germline V lookup: CDR1 SQVTM, CDR2 ANQGSEA. The CDR3 nucleotides are TGCAGCGTGGGACAGCAGGGAGGCTATGGCTACACCTTC. As protein: CSVGQQGGYGYTF.

This clone was seen once. This chain connects TRBV10-2 to TRBJ1-5, with D perhaps TRBD1 (5 bases). Germline CDR1 WSHSY, CDR2 SAAADI. Trimming removed 4 bases from V and 5 bases from J, with 12 bases in between. The CDR3 sequence is 14 residues long. For the CDR3, the DNA is TGCGCCAGCAGTGTAGACAGTTCGGATCAGCCCCAGCATTTT. Amino acid sequence: CASSVDSSDQPQHF.

This chain joins TRBV19 and TRBJ1-4; 7 bases align to TRBD1. V was pared by 5 bases and J by 7 bases, with 13 bases of the junction left unmatched. Germline CDR1 and CDR2: LNHDA and SQIVND (reference sequence). This CDR3 is built from 16 residues. CDR3 sequence reads: CASSPGRRGPGEKLFF. CDR3 DNA: TGTGCCAGTAGTCCCGGGAGAAGGGGGCCTGGTGAAAAACTGTTTTTT.

Turning to this clone: The same CDR3 is also encoded by other DNA sequences in this sample. The chain employs TRBV30 and TRBJ1-1, with 9 bases identical to TRBD1. The CDR3 extends over 14 amino acids. Germline V gene sequence: CDR1 GTSNPN, CDR2 SVGIG (reference sequence). The V gene end was trimmed by 0 bases and the J gene end by 1 base; junction bases not matched to a gene: 0. The CDR3 protein is CAWSVGQGNTEAFF. CDR3 DNA sequence: TGTGCCTGGAGTGTGGGACAGGGGAACACTGAAGCTTTCTTT. Variable domain in full (rest from reference TRBV30 and TRBJ1-1): SQTIHQWPATLVQPVGSPLSLECTVEGTSNPNLYWYRQAAGRGLQLLFYSVGIGQISSEVPQNLSASRPQDRQFILSSKKLLLSDSGFYLCAWSVGQGNTEAFFGQGTRLTVV.